The clone carrying this T cell receptor (beta chain) appeared many times. As yet, its antigen is unknown. The record originates from a study of response to subunit inactivated influenza vaccine. Study-wide results and caveats: With each seasonal influenza vaccination, the authors suggested, few new T cells are recruited.

The CDR3 has 14 amino acids. Trimming took off 6 bases at V and 3 bases at J, with 15 bases between the two ends. CDR1 DFQATT and CDR2 SNEGSKA come from the germline V gene (reference sequence). Each CDR3 protein gets one entry after TCRdb re-called the RT-PCR reads with MiXCR. The sample contains 500,000 to 600,000 distinct CDR3 sequences, around 8% of which appear only once. The rearrangement links TRBV20-1 to TRBJ2-1; D is perhaps TRBD1 (6 bases). The sample was PBMCs from blood, taken about 23 months after vaccination. This TCR came from a man between 50 and 69 years old who received an inactivated influenza vaccine. The CDR3 coding sequence is TGCAGTGCCAAGACAGGATATGGCTACAATGAGCAGTTCTTC. It translates to CSAKTGYGYNEQFF.